This T cell receptor beta chain originates from a study of CD8 T cells in ankylosing spondylitis. Study-wide points: Enrichment of disease-linked clones was reportedly significant in matched ankylosing spondylitis synovial fluid. Ankylosing spondylitis blood appeared to carry a characteristic TCR beta motif of eight or nine highly homologous variants.

V dropped 3 bases and J dropped 2 bases, with 11 bases sitting between them. The CDR3 has 14 amino acids. Germline loops: CDR1 SGHRS, CDR2 YFSETQ. This clonotype was recorded at least ten times. Antigen unknown. TCRdb reprocessed the 5' RACE reads with MiXCR, giving one entry per CDR3 protein. Of 150,000 to 200,000 distinct CDR3 sequences in the sample, approximately 10% were seen once. This TCR was sampled from a male donor with ankylosing spondylitis or in good health (not recorded which). This chain links TRBV5-1 with TRBJ1-1; D not resolved. Sequencing used blood, either unsorted or a sorted T cell fraction (not recorded which). CDR3 residues: CASSSISLNTEAFF. The CDR3 bases are TGCGCCAGCAGCTCTATATCTCTCAACACTGAAGCTTTCTTT.